These 22 T cell receptor beta chains came from one sample sequenced in a study of T cell responses to AZD1222 COVID-19 vaccine. The protocol was immunoSEQ multiplex PCR, while the TCRdb copy is restricted to in-frame clones and leaves out a portion. Among more than 150,000 clones, 90% to 95% were seen once, and the ten largest hold more than 1.5%. The sample was peripheral blood, taken 28 days after the second AZD1222 dose. All receptors derive from an adult who received the AZD1222 COVID-19 vaccine.

This clone occurred once. This chain connects TRBV7-8 to TRBJ2-5; D tentatively fits TRBD1 or TRBD2 (5 bases each). Germline V gene sequence: CDR1 SGHVS, CDR2 FQNEAQ. This CDR3 is built from 15 residues. The germline V and J ends were trimmed by 5 bases and 4 bases, with 17 bases remaining between them. CDR3 sequence reads: CASSPRQKGGETQYF. CDR3 sequence (DNA): TGTGCCAGCAGCCCCCGACAGAAAGGAGGAGAGACCCAGTACTTC.

V is TRBV5-1 and J is TRBJ1-6; 7 bases are a match to TRBD1. The CDR3 runs to 16 residues. Per germline, CDR1 SGHRS and CDR2 YFSETQ. Trimming cost V 4 bases and J 7 bases; bases outside gene matches: 11. DNA of the CDR3: TGCGCCAGCAGCCCGGGACAGTTTTCGGGAAATTCACCCCTCCACTTT. Its translation: CASSPGQFSGNSPLHF.

This clone appeared once. The rearrangement joins TRBV9 to TRBJ2-5; TRBD1 aligns across 7 bases. J gave up 3 bases and V 0 bases, and 5 bases lay outside the gene matches. CDR1 is SGDLS and CDR2 is YYNGEE in the germline V gene. This CDR3 spans 15 amino acids. As DNA, the CDR3 is TGTGCCAGCAGCGTAGATGACAGGGTCAAAGAGACCCAGTACTTC. This translates into CASSVDDRVKETQYF.

The gene calls are TRBV7-6 and TRBJ2-1; D not resolved. The CDR3 runs to 16 residues. Between the trimmed V and J ends, which lost 0 bases and 7 bases, there was a span of 16 bases. Germline V CDR1 and CDR2: SGHVS, FNYEAQ. The CDR3 coding sequence is TGTGCCAGCAGCTTAGCCGGCTCAGGATTCGGAAATGAGCAGTTCTTC. It specifies CASSLAGSGFGNEQFF. Full variable domain (remainder filled in from reference TRBV7-6 and TRBJ2-1): GAGVSQSPRYKVTKRGQDVALRCDPISGHVSLYWYRQALGQGPEFLTYFNYEAQQDKSGLPNDRFSAERPEGSISTLTIQRTEQRDSAMYRCASSLAGSGFGNEQFFGPGTRLTVL.

The chain joins TRBV19 to TRBJ1-2; 9 bases are shared with TRBD1. Germline lookup yields CDR1 LNHDA and CDR2 SQIVND (reference sequence). The CDR3 runs 13 residues. V lost 5 bases to trimming and J lost 8 bases; unmatched junction nucleotides: 6. The CDR3 nucleotides read TGTGCCAGTAGTCCAAGGACAGGGGAAGGCTACACCTTC. As protein: CASSPRTGEGYTF.

There are a few counts of this clone. The chain carries TRBV6-5 and TRBJ1-2, with TRBD1 matching 10 bases. J lost 3 bases, V lost 0 bases, and 1 base had no gene match. The germline V gene has CDR1 MNHEY and CDR2 SVGAGI. The CDR3 runs 15 residues. The CDR3 here is CASSYSTGGYYGYTF. CDR3 nucleotide sequence: TGTGCCAGCAGTTACTCGACAGGGGGCTACTATGGCTACACCTTC.

This clone was observed once. V gene TRBV18 combines with J gene TRBJ2-7, with D tentatively TRBD1 (5 bases). Trimming shortened V by 2 bases and J by 3 bases, and 14 bases separated the two germline ends. This CDR3 region has 15 residues. Germline V gives CDR1 KGHSH, CDR2 LQKENI. The CDR3 nucleotides read TGTGCCAGCTCACCAGACAGAGTGAAAAACTACGAGCAGTACTTC. Translated: CASSPDRVKNYEQYF.

In DNA, the CDR3 is TGCGCCAGCAGCTACAGCGGGGGCACAGATACGCAGTATTTT. This encodes CASSYSGGTDTQYF. The V call is TRBV5-1, the J call TRBJ2-3, with TRBD2 identical over 7 bases. Per the germline V gene, CDR1 is SGHRS and CDR2 is YFSETQ. The CDR3 covers 14 residues. The J segment lost 1 base and the V segment lost 3 bases, leaving 2 bases of the junction unmatched.

The chain couples TRBV5-1 to TRBJ1-1; 8 bases are shared with TRBD1. Germline assignment: CDR1 SGHRS and CDR2 YFSETQ. The ends lost 4 bases at V and 0 bases at J; junction bases unmatched: 2. CDR3 length: 14 amino acids. The CDR3 nucleotides are TGCGCCAGCAGCGTGACAGGGGTGAACACTGAAGCTTTCTTT. Translation gives CASSVTGVNTEAFF.

The chain links TRBV5-1 to TRBJ2-3; 8 positions agree with TRBD2. Losses at the gene ends were 4 bases for V and 1 base for J; bases not matched to a gene: 8. The CDR3 runs 16 residues. Germline CDR1 and CDR2: SGHRS and YFSETQ. This CDR3 is CASSLPLAGGTDTQYF. The CDR3 DNA follows: TGCGCCAGCAGCCTACCCCTAGCGGGTGGCACAGATACGCAGTATTTT. The full variable domain, in which reference TRBV5-1 and TRBJ2-3 provide the parts outside the CDR3, is KAGVTQTPRYLIKTRGQQVTLSCSPISGHRSVSWYQQTPGQGLQFLFEYFSETQRNKGNFPGRFSGRQFSNSRSEMNVSTLELGDSALYLCASSLPLAGGTDTQYFGPGTRLTVL.

V gene TRBV5-4 combines with J gene TRBJ1-2; tentatively, D is TRBD1 (6 bases). The CDR3 totals 14 residues. The ends were cut back, 0 bases at V and 6 bases at J, with 12 bases in the middle. Germline values: CDR1 SGHNT, CDR2 YYREEE (reference sequence). The CDR3 DNA is TGTGCCAGCAGCTTGGGCCAGGGGTACAATGGCTACACCTTC. This codes for CASSLGQGYNGYTF. The complete variable domain, with remaining parts taken from reference TRBV5-4 and TRBJ1-2, reads ETGVTQSPTHLIKTRGQQVTLRCSSQSGHNTVSWYQQALGQGPQFIFQYYREEENGRGNFPPRFSGLQFPNYSSELNVNALELDDSALYLCASSLGQGYNGYTFGSGTRLTVV.

The rearrangement links TRBV6-1 to TRBJ1-2; tentatively, D is TRBD1 (5 bases). V gave up 0 bases and J gave up 2 bases, with 13 bases separating them. Germline V lookup: CDR1 MNHNS, CDR2 SASEGT. The CDR3 spans 16 residues. The CDR3 DNA reads TGTGCCAGCAGTGAAGCCCCGCAGGGTTCGAACTATGGCTACACCTTC. Its translation: CASSEAPQGSNYGYTF.

The chain is built from TRBV10-3 and TRBJ2-6; D gene uncertain. Deletions cut 4 bases from V and 4 bases from J, with 11 bases between. The CDR3 is 15 amino acids. Germline CDR1 and CDR2: ENHRY and SYGVKD. The CDR3 DNA reads TGTGCCATCAGTGTTGGGATGGGGGGGGCCAACGTCCTGACTTTC. It encodes CAISVGMGGANVLTF.

This sequence joins TRBV21-1 and TRBJ1-6. TRBV21-1 is classified as a pseudogene. CDR3 length: 15 residues. CDR3 DNA: TGTGCCAGCTGGAGAACTCCTCCAGGATATTCACCCCTCCACTTT. It is translated as CASWRTPPGYSPLHF.

The chain is built from TRBV7-8 and TRBJ2-1, with 7 nucleotides matching TRBD2. The germline V gene has CDR1 SGHVS and CDR2 FQNEAQ. The ends lost 5 bases at V and 6 bases at J; junction bases unmatched: 7. The CDR3 is made up of 14 amino acids. The CDR3 reads CASSQEGLLNEQFF. CDR3 DNA: TGTGCCAGCAGCCAAGAGGGACTACTCAATGAGCAGTTCTTC.

This rearrangement joins TRBV27 to TRBJ2-1, with 8 bases that match TRBD1. V was pared by 4 bases and J by 3 bases, with 11 bases of the junction left unmatched. Per the germline V gene, CDR1 is MNHEY and CDR2 is SMNVEV (reference sequence). The CDR3 has 17 residues. The CDR3 DNA reads as TGTGCCAGCAGTTCTACCGTTGGACAGGGAATCTACAATGAGCAGTTCTTC. Translating gives CASSSTVGQGIYNEQFF.

CDR3 in amino acids: CASSVYGQGDYGYTF. In nucleotides, the CDR3 is TGTGCCAGCAGTGTGTACGGACAGGGGGACTATGGCTACACCTTC. The rearrangement joins TRBV2 to TRBJ1-2, with TRBD1 matching 10 bases. There are 15 residues in the CDR3. Trimming at V came to 4 bases and at J to 3 bases, leaving 5 bases not matched to a gene. Germline V gene sequence: CDR1 SNHLY, CDR2 FYNNEI.

V is TRBV19 and J is TRBJ1-1, with D possibly TRBD1 on 5 matching bases. CDR1 and CDR2 (germline): LNHDA, SQIVND (reference sequence). This CDR3 is built from 14 residues. Trimming took off 2 bases at V and 1 base at J, with 8 bases between the two ends. The CDR3 reads CASSITGGNTEAFF. In DNA, the CDR3 is TGTGCCAGTAGTATAACAGGAGGGAACACTGAAGCTTTCTTT.

The V call is TRBV28, the J call TRBJ2-7, with D unclear. The CDR3 contains 15 residues. Germline V gene sequence: CDR1 MDHEN, CDR2 SYDVKM. V was pared by 3 bases and J by 0 bases, with 12 bases between. The CDR3: CASSFNLGPSYEQYF. The CDR3 region has the DNA TGTGCCAGCAGTTTTAACCTAGGGCCCTCCTACGAGCAGTACTTC.

DNA for the CDR3: TGTGCCAGCTCACCAATCGTAGCAGCAAGAGGGGAGACCCAGTACTTC. This codes for CASSPIVAARGETQYF. This chain joins TRBV18 and TRBJ2-5, with a tentative D call TRBD2 (5 bases). The germline V and J ends were trimmed by 2 bases and 5 bases, with 18 bases remaining between them. CDR1 is KGHSH and CDR2 is LQKENI in the germline V gene. The CDR3 spans 16 residues.

V usage is TRBV6-5 and J usage is TRBJ2-1; 8 nucleotides agree with TRBD1. This CDR3 has 16 residues. V was pared by 4 bases and J by 4 bases, with 9 bases of the junction left unmatched. Germline loops: CDR1 MNHEY, CDR2 SVGAGI. The CDR3 here is CASSSSVGQGYNEQFF. DNA of the CDR3: TGTGCCAGCAGTTCTTCCGTTGGACAGGGATACAATGAGCAGTTCTTC.

The chain carries TRBV19 and TRBJ1-5; TRBD1 aligns across 7 bases. This CDR3 spans 20 amino acids. Trimming took 4 bases from V and 3 from J; bases not matched to a gene: 21. Germline-derived CDR1 and CDR2 are LNHDA and SQIVND (reference sequence). CDR3 coding DNA: TGTGCCAGTAGTAGTTGGTATGACAGGGTAGCCCAAACCCTCAATCAGCCCCAGCATTTT. Translating it yields CASSSWYDRVAQTLNQPQHF.